Presented here are 21 T cell receptor beta chains from one specimen sequenced in a study of T cells in Graves' hyperthyroidism and ophthalmopathy. The investigators amplified TCR beta CDR3 regions from RNA transcripts. Primed by the HTBI set, a first-round RT-PCR was run on the TCR CDR3. TCRdb called the multiplex PCR reads again in MiXCR, with one record for every CDR3 protein. The repertoire holds around 600,000 distinct CDR3 sequences, 16% seen once, with approximately 3.5% in the top ten. Sequencing was carried out using blood. The receptors derive from a woman aged 40 to 49 with Graves' ophthalmopathy.

This clonotype was found many times. The gene calls are TRBV5-5 and TRBJ1-1, with 11 bases matching TRBD1. CDR3 length: 17 residues. After removal of 4 bases from V and 0 bases from J, the junction contained 8 bases not matched to a gene. CDR1 SGHKS and CDR2 YYEKEE come from the germline V gene (reference sequence). CDR3 sequence: CASSPWGDRGMNTEAFF. The CDR3 DNA is TGTGCCAGCAGCCCATGGGGGGACAGGGGGATGAACACTGAAGCTTTCTTT.

This clonotype occurred a few times. A much larger clone lies a single base off, so this may be a read error. The genes are TRBV28 and TRBJ2-7; D may be TRBD1 (5 bases). CDR3 size: 15 residues. Germline CDR1 MDHEN, CDR2 SYDVKM. V was cut by 2 bases and J by 9 bases, with 20 bases left in between. CDR3 region: CASSLLPTAASSQYF. DNA of the CDR3: TGTGCCAGCAGTTTACTTCCGACAGCCGCCTCGTCGCAGTACTTC.

A remark on this clonotype: One base away lies a much larger clone, so this may be a sequencing read error. The CDR3 end shows no conserved phenylalanine or tryptophan, and so a read error is likely. This chain links TRBV20-1 with TRBJ1-6; 8 bases map to TRBD1. Looked up from germline, CDR1 is DFQATT and CDR2 is SNEGSKA (reference sequence). CDR3 size: 13 residues. Losses at the gene ends were 5 bases for V and 10 bases for J; bases not matched to a gene: 7. The CDR3 DNA reads TGCAGTGCTCGCCAGGGGGCAGAATCACCCCTCCACCTT. Its protein product is CSARQGAESPLHL.

This clonotype occurred a few times. This rearrangement joins TRBV20-1 to TRBJ2-3; TRBD2 matches at 13 bases. The CDR3 is made up of 17 amino acids. The V and J ends lost 1 base and 0 bases, in that order; junction bases with no gene match: 4. Germline CDR1 is DFQATT and CDR2 is SNEGSKA (reference sequence). CDR3 sequence: CSARGEGLAGSTDTQYF. In DNA, the CDR3 is TGCAGTGCTAGAGGGGAGGGACTAGCGGGGAGCACAGATACGCAGTATTTT.

The sample holds a few counts of this clonotype. V usage is TRBV5-1 and J usage is TRBJ2-7; a possible D gene is TRBD1 (5 bases). The CDR3 covers 14 residues. The V and J ends lost 1 base and 6 bases respectively, with 14 bases between them. Germline V gene lookup returns CDR1 SGHRS and CDR2 YFSETQ. CDR3 protein: CASSLTGLMVEQYF. CDR3 DNA sequence: TGCGCCAGCAGCTTGACAGGCCTCATGGTCGAGCAGTACTTC.

This clonotype was seen at least ten times. The gene calls are TRBV11-2 and TRBJ2-4; 13 bases match TRBD2. CDR3 size: 17 residues. From germline, CDR1 is SGHAT and CDR2 FQNNGV. J was trimmed by 1 base and V by 6 bases; bases with no gene match: 6. CDR3 DNA sequence: TGTGCCAGCAGGCGGACTAGCGGGAGCCTCGCCAAAAACATTCAGTACTTC. Residues: CASRRTSGSLAKNIQYF.

The chain links TRBV6-1 to TRBJ2-5, with 9 positions matching TRBD1. This CDR3 spans 14 amino acids. Germline trimming cut 7 bases from V and 5 bases from J; bases unmatched to any gene: 8. Germline-derived CDR1 and CDR2 are MNHNS and SASEGT. The DNA for the CDR3 is TGTGCCAGCATAACCGGGACAGGGATGGAGACCCAGTACTTC. Its translation is CASITGTGMETQYF.

The chain employs TRBV11-2 and TRBJ2-4, with 10 bases matching TRBD2. The germline gives CDR1 SGHAT, CDR2 FQNNGV. This CDR3 has 17 residues. The V and J ends lost 1 base and 1 base, in that order; junction bases with no gene match: 4. The DNA of the CDR3 is TGTGCCAGCAGCTTAGCCCTAGCGGGAGAGGCCAAAAACATTCAGTACTTC. This encodes CASSLALAGEAKNIQYF.

This clonotype was seen a handful of times. CDR3 region: CSGRTSGDYQRETQYF. The CDR3 DNA is TGCAGCGGCCGGACTAGCGGAGACTACCAGCGAGAGACCCAGTACTTC. V is TRBV29-1 and J is TRBJ2-5, with 10 nucleotides matching TRBD2. V dropped 7 bases and J dropped 4; count of bases not matched to a gene: 15. Germline values: CDR1 SQVTM, CDR2 ANQGSEA. This CDR3 spans 16 amino acids.

This clonotype was detected ten times or more. The rearrangement joins TRBV5-1 to TRBJ2-2; no firm D call. The CDR3 is 14 amino acids. Germline V gene sequence: CDR1 SGHRS, CDR2 YFSETQ. V lost 0 bases, J lost 5 bases, and 8 bases lay in between. The CDR3 loop is CASSLEVATGELFF. CDR3 nucleotide sequence: TGCGCCAGCAGCTTGGAAGTGGCAACCGGGGAGCTGTTTTTT.

The gene calls are TRBV20-1 and TRBJ2-5, with D possibly matching TRBD2 (6 bases). Deletions cut 1 base from V and 5 bases from J, with 14 bases between. This CDR3 comprises 14 residues. Germline CDR1 is DFQATT and CDR2 is SNEGSKA (reference sequence). CDR3 region: CSARVVGAGETQYF. As DNA, the CDR3 is TGCAGTGCTAGAGTCGTAGGGGCGGGGGAGACCCAGTACTTC.

V and J are TRBV2 and TRBJ2-7; D remains unclear. Between the trimmed V and J ends, which lost 10 bases and 2 bases, there was a span of 21 bases. The CDR3 is 15 amino acids. Germline values: CDR1 SNHLY, CDR2 FYNNEI. This chain's CDR3 is CATRKGLDPTYEQYF. CDR3 nucleotide sequence: TGTGCCACCCGGAAAGGGTTAGATCCCACCTACGAGCAGTACTTC.

In this sample, this clonotype turned up a few times. This rearrangement joins TRBV5-6 to TRBJ1-2; TRBD1 might be the D (5 bases). The germline V gene has CDR1 SGHDT and CDR2 YYEEEE. The CDR3 contains 16 residues. V lost 2 bases to trimming and J lost 6 bases, with 20 bases between them. The CDR3 sequence: CASSLASPVGANGYTF. CDR3 nucleotide sequence: TGTGCCAGCAGCTTAGCTAGCCCCGTTGGGGCGAATGGCTACACCTTC.

This clonotype was found many times. At one boundary the junction diverges from the germline segment, which might be a read error. The chain combines TRBV5-1 with TRBJ2-5; 8 bases map to TRBD1. The CDR3 covers 14 residues. Looked up from germline, CDR1 is SGHRS and CDR2 is YFSETQ. The CDR3 loop reads CASSPGGGQETQYF. CDR3 DNA: TGTGCCAGCAGTCCAGGGGGCGGCCAAGAGACCCAGTACTTC.

In nucleotides, the CDR3 is TGTGCCAGCAGCCAAGACCGAACTAGCGGGAGGGTCAATGAGCAGTTCTTC. Its translation: CASSQDRTSGRVNEQFF. This chain uses TRBV4-2 with TRBJ2-1, with 13 nucleotides matching TRBD2. CDR1 and CDR2 (germline): LGHNA, YNFKEQ. The ends lost 0 bases at V and 6 bases at J; junction bases unmatched: 5. This CDR3 is 17 amino acids long.

In its sample, this clonotype was seen many times. This rearrangement joins TRBV2 to TRBJ2-1; weak D call: TRBD2 (6 bases). Germline V gene lookup returns CDR1 SNHLY and CDR2 FYNNEI. The CDR3 spans 13 residues. Trimming left V 6 bases short and J 8 bases short, with 14 bases between. The CDR3 DNA reads as TGTGCCAGCAGCCGAATTAGCGGCGATGAGCAGTTCTTC. Translated, it gives CASSRISGDEQFF.

This clonotype has just a few counts. V and J are TRBV5-5 and TRBJ1-1, with D possibly TRBD1 on 6 matching bases. The V gene's germline CDR1 is SGHKS and CDR2 YYEKEE (reference sequence). This CDR3 is built from 14 residues. The germline V and J ends were trimmed by 6 bases and 1 base, with 13 bases remaining between them. The CDR3 loop is CASNFGGPNTEAFF. CDR3 nucleotide sequence: TGTGCCAGCAACTTCGGGGGGCCGAACACTGAAGCTTTCTTT.

CDR3 residues: CATSDSGRGTDTQYF. The CDR3 DNA sequence: TGTGCCACCAGTGACTCCGGGAGAGGTACAGATACGCAGTATTTT. This chain connects TRBV24-1 to TRBJ2-3, with D maybe TRBD2 (6 bases). CDR3 length equals 15 residues. Germline CDR1 KGHDR, CDR2 SFDVKD. Trimming left V 4 bases short and J 3 bases short, with 13 bases between.

This clonotype was seen repeatedly, ten times or more. This rearrangement joins TRBV28 to TRBJ1-5; 7 nucleotides match TRBD1. There are 16 residues in the CDR3. Trimming removed 7 bases from V and 5 bases from J; junction bases left unmatched: 14. Germline CDR1 and CDR2: MDHEN and SYDVKM. CDR3 amino acids: CASTERGQTFDQPQHF. DNA of the CDR3: TGTGCCAGCACTGAGAGGGGACAGACCTTCGATCAGCCCCAGCATTTT.

The J gene is TRBJ2-5, the V gene TRBV20-1; 9 bases match TRBD2. The CDR3 covers 14 residues. V shed 6 bases and J 1 base; nucleotides not matched to a gene: 6. Germline CDR1 and CDR2: DFQATT and SNEGSKA (reference sequence). The CDR3 reads CSAYPTSGQETQYF. Written as DNA, the CDR3 is TGCAGTGCCTACCCGACTAGCGGCCAAGAGACCCAGTACTTC.

This clonotype was picked up many times. J is TRBJ2-7 and V is TRBV5-5, with D perhaps matching TRBD2 (6 bases). From germline, CDR1 is SGHKS and CDR2 YYEKEE (reference sequence). V gave up 2 bases and J gave up 0 bases, with 12 bases separating them. CDR3 length: 15 residues. The CDR3 region has the DNA TGTGCCAGCAGCTTAAAGGACTATGCCTCCTACGAGCAGTACTTC. Amino acids: CASSLKDYASYEQYF.